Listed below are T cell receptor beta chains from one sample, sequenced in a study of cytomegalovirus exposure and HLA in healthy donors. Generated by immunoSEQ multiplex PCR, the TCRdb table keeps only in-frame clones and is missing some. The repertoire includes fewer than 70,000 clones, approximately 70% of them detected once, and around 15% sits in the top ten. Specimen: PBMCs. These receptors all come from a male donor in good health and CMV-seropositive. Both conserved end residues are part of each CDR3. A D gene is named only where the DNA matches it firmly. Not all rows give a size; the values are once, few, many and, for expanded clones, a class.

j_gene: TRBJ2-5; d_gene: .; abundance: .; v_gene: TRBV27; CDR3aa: CASSLGWRETQYF; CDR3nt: TGTGCCAGCAGTTTAGGCTGGCGGGAGACCCAGTACTTC
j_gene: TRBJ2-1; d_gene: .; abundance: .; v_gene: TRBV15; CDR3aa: CATSRGGAGGLNEQFF; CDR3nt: TGTGCCACCAGCAGAGGCGGAGCGGGCGGCCTCAATGAGCAGTTCTTC
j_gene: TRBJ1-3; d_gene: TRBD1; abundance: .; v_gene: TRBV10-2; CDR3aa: CASSEDRAGGNTIYF; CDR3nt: TGCGCCAGCAGTGAGGACAGGGCGGGCGGAAACACCATATATTTT
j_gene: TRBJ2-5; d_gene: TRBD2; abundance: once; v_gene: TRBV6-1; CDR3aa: CASRRLAGVGETQYF; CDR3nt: TGTGCCAGCAGGCGACTAGCGGGAGTGGGGGAGACCCAGTACTTC
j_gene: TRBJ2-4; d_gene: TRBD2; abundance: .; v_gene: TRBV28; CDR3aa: CASSVASGNIQYF; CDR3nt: TGTGCCAGCAGTGTGGCTAGCGGAAACATTCAGTACTTC
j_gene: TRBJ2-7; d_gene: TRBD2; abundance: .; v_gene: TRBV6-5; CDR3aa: CASSLKTSGYEQYF; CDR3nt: TGTGCCAGCAGTTTAAAGACTAGCGGCTACGAGCAGTACTTC
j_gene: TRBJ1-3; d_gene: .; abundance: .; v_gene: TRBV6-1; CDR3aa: CASIIRGNGNTIYF; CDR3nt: TGTGCCAGCATAATCAGGGGTAACGGAAACACCATATATTTT
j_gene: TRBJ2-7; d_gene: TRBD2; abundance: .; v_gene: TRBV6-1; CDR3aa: CASNPSGSGGYEQYF; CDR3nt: TGTGCCAGCAATCCGTCCGGGAGCGGGGGGTACGAGCAGTACTTC
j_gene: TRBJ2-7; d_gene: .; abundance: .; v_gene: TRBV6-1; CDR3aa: CASSEDWGLPYEQYF; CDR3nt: TGTGCCAGCAGTGAAGACTGGGGGCTCCCCTACGAGCAGTACTTC
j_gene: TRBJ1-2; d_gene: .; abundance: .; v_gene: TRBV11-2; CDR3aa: CASSRRGLHGYTF; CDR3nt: TGTGCCAGCAGCCGTCGGGGTTTGCATGGCTACACCTTC
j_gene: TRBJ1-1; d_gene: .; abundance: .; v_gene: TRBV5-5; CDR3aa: CASSLYGYPQLPTEAFF; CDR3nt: TGTGCCAGCAGCTTGTACGGGTACCCCCAACTTCCGACTGAAGCTTTCTTT
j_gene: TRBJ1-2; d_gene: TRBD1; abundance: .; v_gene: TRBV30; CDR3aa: CAWRRGQGRLPLDPYNYGYTF; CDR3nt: TGTGCCTGGAGGAGGGGACAGGGGCGATTGCCCTTAGACCCCTATAACTATGGCTACACCTTC
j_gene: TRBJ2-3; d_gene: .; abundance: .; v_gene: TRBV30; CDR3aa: CAWSSGTHSTDTQYF; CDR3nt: TGTGCCTGGAGTTCCGGGACACATAGCACAGATACGCAGTATTTT
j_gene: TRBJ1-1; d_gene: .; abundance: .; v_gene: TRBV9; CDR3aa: CASSRQNTEAFF; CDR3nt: TGTGCCAGCAGTAGACAGAACACTGAAGCTTTCTTT
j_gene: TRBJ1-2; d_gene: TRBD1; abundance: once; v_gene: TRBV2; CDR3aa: CASSLNRGYGYTF; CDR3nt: TGTGCCAGCAGCTTAAACAGGGGCTATGGCTACACCTTC
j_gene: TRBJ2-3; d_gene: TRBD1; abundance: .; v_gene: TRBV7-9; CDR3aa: CASSAHRGRTDTQYF; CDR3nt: TGTGCCAGCAGCGCGCACAGGGGGCGGACAGATACGCAGTATTTT
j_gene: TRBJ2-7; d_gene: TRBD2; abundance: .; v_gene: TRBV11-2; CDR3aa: CASSLEVAGAYEQYF; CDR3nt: TGTGCCAGCAGCTTAGAAGTAGCGGGAGCCTACGAGCAGTACTTC
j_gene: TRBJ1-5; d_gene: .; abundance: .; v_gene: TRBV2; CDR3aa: CASSELGRPNQPQHF; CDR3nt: TGTGCCAGCAGTGAACTGGGCCGCCCCAATCAGCCCCAGCATTTT
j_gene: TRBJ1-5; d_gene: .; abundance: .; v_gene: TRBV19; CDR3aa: CASSTGFQPQHF; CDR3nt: TGTGCCAGTAGCACAGGGTTTCAGCCCCAGCATTTT
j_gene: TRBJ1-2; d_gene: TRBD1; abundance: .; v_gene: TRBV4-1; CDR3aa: CASSQGTGVFYGYTF; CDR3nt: TGCGCCAGCAGCCAAGGTACAGGGGTCTTCTATGGCTACACCTTC
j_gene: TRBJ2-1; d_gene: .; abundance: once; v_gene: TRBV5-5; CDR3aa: CASSPGGNEQFF; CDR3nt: TGTGCCAGCAGCCCGGGTGGGAATGAGCAGTTCTTC
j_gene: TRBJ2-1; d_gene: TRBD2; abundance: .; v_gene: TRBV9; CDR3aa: CASSAWREGREQFF; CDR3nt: TGTGCCAGCAGCGCTTGGCGGGAGGGCCGGGAGCAGTTCTTC
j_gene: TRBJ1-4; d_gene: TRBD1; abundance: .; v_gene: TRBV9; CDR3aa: CASSVDPRTGTEKLFF; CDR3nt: TGTGCCAGCAGCGTAGACCCTAGGACAGGGACTGAAAAACTGTTTTTT
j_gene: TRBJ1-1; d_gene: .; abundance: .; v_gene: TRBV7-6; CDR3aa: CASSAQVTNTEAFF; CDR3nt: TGTGCCAGCAGCGCACAGGTGACGAACACTGAAGCTTTCTTT
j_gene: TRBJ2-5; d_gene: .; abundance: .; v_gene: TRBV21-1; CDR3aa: CASVCRAGETQYF; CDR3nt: TGTGCCAGCGTCTGTCGGGCGGGAGAGACCCAGTACTTC
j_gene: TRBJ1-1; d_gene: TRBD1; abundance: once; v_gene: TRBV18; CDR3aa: CASSPWTGKAEAFF; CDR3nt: TGTGCCAGCTCACCATGGACAGGGAAGGCTGAAGCTTTCTTT
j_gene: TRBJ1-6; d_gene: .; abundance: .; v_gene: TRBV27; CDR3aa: CASSLRTEVPNSPLHF; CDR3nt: TGTGCCAGCAGTCTTCGGACAGAAGTACCTAATTCACCCCTCCACTTT
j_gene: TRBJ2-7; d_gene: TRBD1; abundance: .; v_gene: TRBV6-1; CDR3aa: CASSPGQGGYEQYF; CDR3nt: TGTGCCAGCAGTCCGGGACAGGGGGGCTACGAGCAGTACTTC
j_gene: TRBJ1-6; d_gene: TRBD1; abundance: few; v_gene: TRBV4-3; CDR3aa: CASSQDPAGTGHSPLHF; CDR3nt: TGCGCCAGCAGCCAAGATCCTGCCGGGACAGGGCATTCACCCCTCCACTTT
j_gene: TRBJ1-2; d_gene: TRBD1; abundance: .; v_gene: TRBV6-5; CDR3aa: CASGQGGDGYTF; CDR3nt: TGTGCCAGCGGACAGGGAGGCGATGGCTACACCTTC
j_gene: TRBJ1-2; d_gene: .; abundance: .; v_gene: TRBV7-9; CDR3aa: CASSREIYGYTF; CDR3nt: TGTGCCAGCAGCCGGGAGATCTATGGCTACACCTTC
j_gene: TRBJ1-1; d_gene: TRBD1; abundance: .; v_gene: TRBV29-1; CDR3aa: CSVVPGQGPRTEAFF; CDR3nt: TGCAGCGTCGTCCCGGGACAGGGGCCGAGAACTGAAGCTTTCTTT
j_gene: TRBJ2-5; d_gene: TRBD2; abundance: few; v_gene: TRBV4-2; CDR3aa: CASSQEGGRARETQYF; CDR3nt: TGTGCCAGCAGCCAAGAAGGCGGGAGGGCCAGGGAGACCCAGTACTTC
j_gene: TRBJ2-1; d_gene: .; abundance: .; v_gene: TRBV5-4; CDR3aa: CASSLGLNSYNEQFF; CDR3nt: TGTGCCAGCAGCTTGGGTCTAAACTCCTACAATGAGCAGTTCTTC
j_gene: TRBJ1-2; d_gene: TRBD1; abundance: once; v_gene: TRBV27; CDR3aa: CASSFGGPGGGYTF; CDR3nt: TGTGCCAGCAGTTTCGGCGGTCCAGGGGGTGGCTACACCTTC
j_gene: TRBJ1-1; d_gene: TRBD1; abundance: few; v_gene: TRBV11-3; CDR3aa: CASSGRGPGTEAFF; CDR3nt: TGTGCCAGCAGCGGCAGGGGGCCGGGGACTGAAGCTTTCTTT
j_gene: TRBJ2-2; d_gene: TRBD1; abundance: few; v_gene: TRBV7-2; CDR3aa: CASSPQGAVTGELFF; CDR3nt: TGTGCCAGCAGCCCTCAGGGGGCGGTCACCGGGGAGCTGTTTTTT
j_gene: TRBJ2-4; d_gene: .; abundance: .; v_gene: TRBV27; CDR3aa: CASSGSGNIQYF; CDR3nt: TGTGCCAGCAGTGGCAGCGGGAACATTCAGTACTTC
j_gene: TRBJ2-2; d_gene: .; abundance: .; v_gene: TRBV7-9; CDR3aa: CASNPKRGGPNTGELFF; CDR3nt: TGTGCCAGCAACCCAAAGAGGGGGGGCCCAAACACCGGGGAGCTGTTTTTT
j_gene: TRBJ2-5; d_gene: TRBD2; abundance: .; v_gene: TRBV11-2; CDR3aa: CASSLDVSLAGGFQETQYF; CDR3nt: TGTGCCAGCAGCTTAGACGTAAGCCTAGCGGGGGGCTTCCAAGAGACCCAGTACTTC
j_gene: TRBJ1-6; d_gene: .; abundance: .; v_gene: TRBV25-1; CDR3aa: CASSEYRGSPLHF; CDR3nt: TGTGCCAGCAGTGAATATCGGGGTTCACCCCTCCACTTT
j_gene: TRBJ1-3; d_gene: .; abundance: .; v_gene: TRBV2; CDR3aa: CASKSYGDSGNTIYF; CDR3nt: TGTGCCAGCAAGTCATACGGGGACTCTGGAAACACCATATATTTT
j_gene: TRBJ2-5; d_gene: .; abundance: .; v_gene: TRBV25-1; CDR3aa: CASRGEALETQYF; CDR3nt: TGTGCCAGCAGGGGGGAGGCCCTCGAGACCCAGTACTTC
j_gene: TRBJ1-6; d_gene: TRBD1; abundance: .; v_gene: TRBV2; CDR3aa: CASSEAGGSPLHF; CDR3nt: TGTGCCAGCAGTGAAGCAGGGGGCTCACCCCTCCACTTT
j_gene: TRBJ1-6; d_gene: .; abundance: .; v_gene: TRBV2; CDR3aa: CASSGYGQPYTSPLHF; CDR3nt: TGTGCCAGCAGTGGATATGGACAGCCATATACTTCACCCCTCCACTTT
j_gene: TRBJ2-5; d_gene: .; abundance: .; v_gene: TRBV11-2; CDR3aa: CASSSRDWGEETQYF; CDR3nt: TGTGCCAGCAGCTCTCGGGACTGGGGGGAAGAGACCCAGTACTTC
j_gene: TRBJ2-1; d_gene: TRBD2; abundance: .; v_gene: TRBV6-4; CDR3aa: CASSPRTSGRLRGSYNEQFF; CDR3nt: TGTGCCAGCAGTCCTCGGACTAGCGGGAGATTGCGGGGCTCCTACAATGAGCAGTTCTTC
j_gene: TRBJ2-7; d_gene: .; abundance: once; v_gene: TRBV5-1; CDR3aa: CASSMLGGVSYEQYF; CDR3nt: TGCGCCAGCAGCATGCTGGGGGGTGTATCCTACGAGCAGTACTTC
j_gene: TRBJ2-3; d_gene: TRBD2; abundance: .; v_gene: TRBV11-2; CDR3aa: CASSTGGSGGYTDTQYF; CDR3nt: TGTGCCAGCAGCACGGGGGGGAGCGGGGGGTACACAGATACGCAGTATTTT
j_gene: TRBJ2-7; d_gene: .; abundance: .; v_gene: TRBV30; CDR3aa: CAWSRGIHEQYF; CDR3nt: TGTGCCTGGAGTAGGGGGATCCACGAGCAGTACTTC
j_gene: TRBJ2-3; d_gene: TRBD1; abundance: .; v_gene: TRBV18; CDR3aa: CASSRTPRAGGPDTQYF; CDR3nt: TGTGCCAGCTCACGTACACCCCGGGCAGGGGGACCAGATACGCAGTATTTT
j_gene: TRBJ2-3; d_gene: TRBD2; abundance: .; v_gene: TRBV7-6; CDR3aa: CASSLYPAGVSPATDTQYF; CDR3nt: TGTGCCAGCAGCTTATACCCAGCGGGAGTATCCCCAGCCACAGATACGCAGTATTTT
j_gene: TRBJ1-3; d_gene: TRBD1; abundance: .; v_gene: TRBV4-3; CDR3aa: CASSLGQGDSSGNTIYF; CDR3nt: TGCGCCAGCAGCCTTGGACAGGGAGACTCCTCTGGAAACACCATATATTTT